The 27 T cell receptor beta chains presented below share a single source sample, sequenced in a study of blood T cell repertoires in COVID-19. The protocol was immunoSEQ multiplex PCR, while the TCRdb copy is restricted to in-frame clones and leaves out a portion. The profile shows about 150,000 clones, around 84% of them singletons. Sample: peripheral blood. The source is an elderly man with acute or convalescent COVID-19.

This clone was detected only a few times. V gene TRBV5-1 combines with J gene TRBJ1-5; perhaps TRBD1 as D (6 bases). Trimming left V 4 bases short and J 3 bases short, with 11 bases between. CDR3 length equals 14 residues. The germline gives CDR1 SGHRS, CDR2 YFSETQ. CDR3 nucleotide sequence: TGCGCCAGCAGCCACGGGACACCCAATCAGCCCCAGCATTTT. Translating it yields CASSHGTPNQPQHF.

About this clone: This clone may be a read error of a much larger clone one base away. CDR3: CASSFQDNSPLHF. CDR3 sequence (DNA): TGTGCCAGCAGCTTCCAGGATAATTCACCCCTCCACTTT. V gene TRBV11-2 combines with J gene TRBJ1-6; D is unclear. Germline values: CDR1 SGHAT, CDR2 FQNNGV. This CDR3 spans 13 amino acids. Trimming shortened V by 3 bases and J by 5 bases, and 5 bases separated the two germline ends.

The V call is TRBV14, the J call TRBJ1-1; 10 bases are shared with TRBD1. The CDR3 sequence is 17 residues long. Unmatched junction bases numbered 8, after V lost 4 bases and J lost 0 bases. Germline values: CDR1 SGHDN, CDR2 FVKESK. CDR3 nucleotides: TGTGCCAGCAGCCCGGGGGACAGGGGAACCCTGAACACTGAAGCTTTCTTT. It codes for CASSPGDRGTLNTEAFF.

The chain links TRBV3-1 (or the pseudogene TRBV3-2) to TRBJ2-7; TRBD2 matches 9 bases. CDR3 length: 12 residues. Germline CDR1 is LGHDT and CDR2 is YNNKEL (reference sequence). J was trimmed by 7 bases and V by 5 bases; bases with no gene match: 3. The CDR3 sequence is CASSSLAGEQYV. The CDR3 DNA is TGTGCCAGCAGCTCCCTAGCGGGGGAGCAGTACGTC.

The rearrangement links TRBV6-5 to TRBJ2-2; TRBD1 matches 7 bases. Trimming cost V 6 bases and J 6 bases; bases outside gene matches: 1. Germline loops: CDR1 MNHEY, CDR2 SVGAGI. The CDR3 is made up of 12 amino acids. CDR3 nucleotide sequence: TGTGCCAGCAGACAGGGGCCCGGGGAGCTGTTTTTT. Translated, it gives CASRQGPGELFF.

This rearrangement joins TRBV7-8 to TRBJ1-5; D perhaps matches TRBD1 (6 bases). Germline CDR1 and CDR2: SGHVS and FQNEAQ. Trimming shortened V by 11 bases and J by 5 bases, and 25 bases separated the two germline ends. The CDR3 spans 16 residues. CDR3 in DNA: TGTGCCCGCACGGCGGGAGGGGGGCTCGAGGATCAGCCCCAGCATTTT. This translates into CARTAGGGLEDQPQHF.

DNA of the CDR3: TGCAGTGCTAGAGGGCAGGGGGCCCAGTACTTC. It yields the protein CSARGQGAQYF. This chain connects TRBV20-1 to TRBJ2-5; TRBD1 matches 7 bases. Losses at the gene ends were 1 base for V and 9 bases for J; bases not matched to a gene: 2. The CDR3 is 11 residues long. Germline loops: CDR1 DFQATT, CDR2 SNEGSKA (reference sequence).

In its sample, this clone was seen a few times. This chain connects TRBV18 to TRBJ1-1; TRBD1 matches 8 bases. This CDR3 has 13 residues. V was pared by 6 bases and J by 11 bases, with 11 bases of the junction left unmatched. Germline loops: CDR1 KGHSH, CDR2 LQKENI. The CDR3 is CASSPGQGEGAFF. The DNA for the CDR3 is TGTGCCAGCTCCCCTGGACAGGGTGAGGGGGCTTTCTTT.

V gene TRBV28 combines with J gene TRBJ1-5; TRBD1 is a possible D gene (5 bases). This CDR3 comprises 13 residues. Germline V CDR1 and CDR2: MDHEN, SYDVKM. Trimming left V 7 bases short and J 7 bases short, with 14 bases between. CDR3 region: CASTSGGSQPQHF. CDR3 in DNA: TGTGCCAGCACCTCGGGGGGTAGCCAGCCCCAGCATTTT.

V and J are TRBV28 and TRBJ1-4; 7 bases agree with TRBD1. CDR3 length: 14 amino acids. Losses at the gene ends were 7 bases for V and 11 bases for J; bases not matched to a gene: 13. Germline CDR1 reads MDHEN; CDR2 reads SYDVKM. CDR3 sequence (DNA): TGTGCCAGCACCGGAAAAGTAGGGGGCATCAAACTGTTTTTT. This encodes CASTGKVGGIKLFF.

This chain uses TRBV6-5 with TRBJ2-1, with TRBD1 matching over 9 bases. The CDR3 runs 14 residues. CDR1 and CDR2 (germline): MNHEY, SVGAGI. Trimming removed 2 bases from V and 9 bases from J; junction bases left unmatched: 5. CDR3 nucleotide sequence: TGTGCCAGCAGTTACGGGGGACAGGGATTTGAGCAGTTCTTC. Its protein product is CASSYGGQGFEQFF.

The rearrangement joins TRBV7-2 to TRBJ2-3; TRBD2 agrees at 8 bases. From germline, CDR1 is SGHTA and CDR2 FQGNSA. Unmatched junction bases numbered 13, after V lost 5 bases and J lost 3 bases. There are 17 residues in the CDR3. The CDR3 spells CASSPHGAGGVTDTQYF. The CDR3 coding sequence is TGTGCCAGCAGCCCCCACGGTGCGGGGGGAGTAACAGATACGCAGTATTTT.

This chain links TRBV6-5 with TRBJ1-5, with D unresolved. With 11 bases removed from V and 11 bases from J, the gap between germline ends came to 16 bases. The CDR3 extends over 11 amino acids. Looked up from germline, CDR1 is MNHEY and CDR2 is SVGAGI. CDR3 residues: CAAASPRAQHF. The CDR3 DNA is TGTGCCGCGGCGAGCCCTCGAGCCCAGCATTTT.

This chain joins TRBV29-1 and TRBJ2-7; TRBD1 aligns across 9 bases. Trimming at V came to 8 bases and at J to 5 bases, leaving 7 bases not matched to a gene. The V gene's germline CDR1 is SQVTM and CDR2 ANQGSEA. CDR3 length equals 12 residues. The CDR3 coding sequence is TGCAGCTGGGGGACAGGGATCCACGAGCAGTACTTC. Translation: CSWGTGIHEQYF.

The V and J genes are TRBV9 and TRBJ2-1, with D maybe TRBD1 (5 bases). V lost 3 bases to trimming and J lost 8 bases, with 12 bases between them. The germline V gene encodes CDR1 SGDLS and CDR2 YYNGEE. The CDR3 extends over 13 amino acids. The CDR3 protein is CASSGQGSYEQFF. For the CDR3, the DNA is TGTGCCAGCAGCGGGCAGGGTAGTTATGAGCAGTTCTTC.

V and J are TRBV6-5 and TRBJ2-7; D uncertain. Germline-derived CDR1 and CDR2 are MNHEY and SVGAGI. Deletions cut 6 bases from V and 5 bases from J, with 14 bases between. CDR3 length: 13 amino acids. For the CDR3, the DNA is TGTGCCAGCAGGCTGACTTTGGTCCACGAGCAGTACTTC. The encoded protein is CASRLTLVHEQYF.

The V gene is TRBV6-2 or TRBV6-3, the J gene TRBJ1-5, with TRBD1 identical over 9 bases. The CDR3 is 16 amino acids. V lost 5 bases and J lost 0; bases outside the gene matches: 5. Looked up from germline, CDR1 is MNHEY and CDR2 is SVGEGT. CDR3 sequence: CASSPGQGDSNQPQHF. Written as DNA, the CDR3 is TGTGCCAGCAGTCCGGGACAGGGTGATAGCAATCAGCCCCAGCATTTT.

This clone was seen just once. The V call is TRBV10-1, the J call TRBJ2-3; 11 bases are shared with TRBD2. Per the germline V gene, CDR1 is WNHNN and CDR2 is SYGVQD (reference sequence). This CDR3 has 15 residues. V was pared by 7 bases and J by 3 bases, with 6 bases of the junction left unmatched. CDR3 region: CASMKTSGATDTQYF. As DNA, the CDR3 is TGCGCCAGCATGAAGACTAGCGGGGCTACAGATACGCAGTATTTT.

The gene calls are TRBV19 and TRBJ2-7; D remains unclear. Germline-derived CDR1 and CDR2 are LNHDA and SQIVND (reference sequence). This CDR3 spans 13 amino acids. Trimming left V 6 bases short and J 6 bases short, with 15 bases between. The CDR3 spells CASSPDGGLEQYF. The CDR3 DNA reads TGTGCCAGTAGCCCCGACGGCGGCCTCGAGCAGTACTTC.

CDR3: CASLGQGASSQHF. The CDR3 nucleotides are TGTGCCAGCCTAGGACAGGGGGCCTCGTCCCAGCATTTT. V usage is TRBV2 and J usage is TRBJ1-5; 11 bases map to TRBD1. Losses at the gene ends were 8 bases for V and 11 bases for J; bases not matched to a gene: 8. CDR3 size: 13 residues. Germline assignment: CDR1 SNHLY and CDR2 FYNNEI. Full variable domain (remainder filled in from reference TRBV2 and TRBJ1-5): EPEVTQTPSHQVTQMGQEVILRCVPISNHLYFYWYRQILGQKVEFLVSFYNNEISEKSEIFDDQFSVERPDGSNFTLKIRSTKLEDSAMYFCASLGQGASSQHFGDGTRLSIL.

The genes are TRBV5-1 and TRBJ2-1; D is perhaps TRBD1 (5 bases). The CDR3 has 15 residues. The V and J ends lost 2 bases and 5 bases respectively, with 14 bases between them. Germline lookup yields CDR1 SGHRS and CDR2 YFSETQ. The chain's CDR3 is CASSLQVVDDNEQFF. CDR3 bases: TGCGCCAGCAGCTTACAGGTGGTGGATGACAATGAGCAGTTCTTC.

The gene calls are TRBV5-1 and TRBJ1-4, with TRBD1 identical over 7 bases. V lost 0 bases, J lost 3 bases, and 8 bases stayed unmatched. This CDR3 is built from 17 residues. Germline CDR1 is SGHRS and CDR2 is YFSETQ. CDR3 amino acids: CASSLAPRQGANEKLFF. CDR3 DNA: TGCGCCAGCAGCTTGGCCCCTCGACAGGGCGCTAATGAAAAACTGTTTTTT.

The genes are TRBV19 and TRBJ2-2; D possibly corresponds to TRBD2 (8 bases). This CDR3 has 14 residues. Germline values: CDR1 LNHDA, CDR2 SQIVND (reference sequence). Trimming shortened V by 10 bases and J by 4 bases, and 16 bases separated the two germline ends. CDR3 protein: CATGRGQITGELFF. The CDR3 region has the DNA TGTGCCACCGGGAGGGGGCAGATCACCGGGGAGCTGTTTTTT.

The chain links TRBV5-4 to TRBJ2-2, with D possibly being TRBD2 (6 bases). V shed 6 bases and J shed 2 bases, with 11 bases lying between them. Germline V CDR1 and CDR2: SGHNT, YYREEE (reference sequence). The CDR3 loop spans 14 amino acids. The CDR3 loop is CASNPGLNTGELFF. The CDR3 DNA reads TGTGCCAGCAACCCGGGACTCAACACCGGGGAGCTGTTTTTT. The complete variable domain, with remaining parts taken from reference TRBV5-4 and TRBJ2-2, reads ETGVTQSPTHLIKTRGQQVTLRCSSQSGHNTVSWYQQALGQGPQFIFQYYREEENGRGNFPPRFSGLQFPNYSSELNVNALELDDSALYLCASNPGLNTGELFFGEGSRLTVL.

The V call is TRBV5-1, the J call TRBJ1-2; no clear D gene. The CDR3 totals 15 residues. Per germline, CDR1 SGHRS and CDR2 YFSETQ. V was cut by 0 bases and J by 6 bases, with 15 bases left in between. This CDR3 reads CASSLGPIASDGYTF. The CDR3, as DNA: TGCGCCAGCAGCTTGGGACCGATCGCTAGTGATGGCTACACCTTC.

This clone has only a few counts. The rearrangement joins TRBV7-9 to TRBJ2-2; D uncertain. In germline, CDR1 is SEHNR, CDR2 FQNEAQ (reference sequence). The CDR3 sequence is 14 residues long. V lost 0 bases and J lost 3, with 5 bases in between. The CDR3 coding sequence is TGTGCCAGCAGCTTAGCTCGTTACACCGGGGAGCTGTTTTTT. Translation: CASSLARYTGELFF.

J is TRBJ2-1 and V is TRBV2, with TRBD2 as a possible D gene (6 bases). The germline V and J ends were trimmed by 11 bases and 7 bases, with 30 bases remaining between them. Germline V gene sequence: CDR1 SNHLY, CDR2 FYNNEI. This CDR3 is 17 amino acids long. The CDR3 DNA reads TGTGCCCGAACCCTGGGAGGAACGGGCGGTCTGGGGAATGAGCAGTTCTTC. Its translation is CARTLGGTGGLGNEQFF.